This entry lists 10 T cell receptor beta chains sequenced from one sample in a study of cytomegalovirus exposure and HLA in healthy donors. 60 Vbeta and 13 Jbeta primers were used in PCR. Profiling relied on immunoSEQ multiplex PCR, and the TCRdb table lists in-frame clones only, not all of them. The profile shows about 100,000 clones, roughly 70% of them singletons. The sequencing input was PBMCs. Receptors originate from a man in his forties in good health and CMV-seropositive.

The chain carries TRBV30 and TRBJ1-2; 7 bases align to TRBD1. Unmatched junction bases numbered 6, after V lost 1 base and J lost 4 bases. CDR3 length: 14 amino acids. CDR1 is GTSNPN and CDR2 is SVGIG in the germline V gene (reference sequence). CDR3 sequence (DNA): TGTGCCTGGAGTGACCGGGACAGCTTCTATGGCTACACCTTC. Translated, it gives CAWSDRDSFYGYTF.

This clone was recorded a few times. The chain employs TRBV7-6 and TRBJ2-3; D is perhaps TRBD2 (6 bases). Trimming removed 5 bases at V and 0 bases at J, with 15 bases between. This CDR3 is 16 amino acids long. The germline V gene encodes CDR1 SGHVS and CDR2 FNYEAQ. CDR3 DNA: TGTGCCAGCAGCCTAGGGAGCGGGCTTAGCACAGATACGCAGTATTTT. Translated, it gives CASSLGSGLSTDTQYF. Together with reference TRBV7-6 and TRBJ2-3, the CDR3 gives the full variable domain: GAGVSQSPRYKVTKRGQDVALRCDPISGHVSLYWYRQALGQGPEFLTYFNYEAQQDKSGLPNDRFSAERPEGSISTLTIQRTEQRDSAMYRCASSLGSGLSTDTQYFGPGTRLTVL.

This chain links TRBV29-1 with TRBJ2-3; possible D gene TRBD1, 10 bases. Germline V gene data show CDR1 as SQVTM and CDR2 as ANQGSEA. The V end lost 7 bases, the J end lost 2 bases, and 37 bases lay between the germline ends. The CDR3 spans 21 residues. The CDR3 DNA reads as TGCAGCGCCCGACAGGGGGCCTTTCAAATCTCACTAGCGGGCTACACAGATACGCAGTATTTT. Residues: CSARQGAFQISLAGYTDTQYF.

This rearrangement joins TRBV13 to TRBJ2-7; tentative D call: TRBD2 (6 bases). Between the trimmed V and J ends, which lost 5 bases and 2 bases, there was a span of 16 bases. Germline lookup yields CDR1 PRHDT and CDR2 FYEKMQ (reference sequence). The CDR3 is made up of 15 amino acids. The CDR3 reads CASSPGGRSTYEQYF. The DNA of the CDR3 is TGTGCCAGCAGCCCCGGGGGACGGAGTACCTACGAGCAGTACTTC. Based on the CDR3 plus reference TRBV13 and TRBJ2-7, the full variable domain is AAGVIQSPRHLIKEKRETATLKCYPIPRHDTVYWYQQGPGQDPQFLISFYEKMQSDKGSIPDRFSAQQFSDYHSELNMSSLELGDSALYFCASSPGGRSTYEQYFGPGTRLTVT.

The chain combines TRBV7-3 with TRBJ1-2; TRBD1 aligns across 9 bases. The CDR3 loop spans 13 amino acids. Germline V gene sequence: CDR1 SGHTA, CDR2 FQGTGA. With V trimmed by 2 bases and J by 5 bases, 0 bases remained unmatched. Here the CDR3 reads CASSLDRGYGYTF. CDR3 DNA: TGTGCCAGCAGCTTAGACAGGGGGTATGGCTACACCTTC. Looking up the rest from reference TRBV7-3 and TRBJ1-2 gives the full variable domain: GAGVSQTPSNKVTEKGKYVELRCDPISGHTALYWYRQSLGQGPEFLIYFQGTGAADDSGLPNDRFFAVRPEGSVSTLKIQRTERGDSAVYLCASSLDRGYGYTFGSGTRLTVV.

The gene calls are TRBV27 and TRBJ1-2; a weak D match, TRBD1 (6 bases). Germline V lookup: CDR1 MNHEY, CDR2 SMNVEV (reference sequence). V was pared by 5 bases and J by 6 bases, with 16 bases between. The CDR3 has 14 amino acids. In nucleotides, the CDR3 is TGTGCCAGCAGTCCCCTGGGGGGGGGCAATGGCTACACCTTC. The encoded protein is CASSPLGGGNGYTF.

This rearrangement joins TRBV19 to TRBJ1-1, with 7 bases identical to TRBD1. The CDR3 covers 15 residues. V was pared by 6 bases and J by 3 bases, with 10 bases of the junction left unmatched. The germline V gene encodes CDR1 LNHDA and CDR2 SQIVND (reference sequence). The CDR3 is CASSSGAGGYTEAFF. Written as DNA, the CDR3 is TGTGCCAGTAGCTCAGGGGCAGGGGGGTACACTGAAGCTTTCTTT.

Only a few counts were recorded for this clone. This rearrangement joins TRBV27 to TRBJ2-2; TRBD1 matches at 7 bases. Trimming removed 6 bases from V and 4 bases from J; junction bases left unmatched: 5. Germline V gene data show CDR1 as MNHEY and CDR2 as SMNVEV (reference sequence). The CDR3 sequence is 14 residues long. CDR3 sequence (DNA): TGTGCCAGCAGGACAGGGTCCGGCACCGGGGAGCTGTTTTTT. Translated, it gives CASRTGSGTGELFF.

This rearrangement joins TRBV6-1 to TRBJ2-7; 8 bases line up with TRBD1. Germline V gene data show CDR1 as MNHNS and CDR2 as SASEGT. The CDR3 covers 15 residues. Trimming cost V 6 bases and J 5 bases; bases outside gene matches: 12. This chain's CDR3 is CASRQRTGFFNEQYF. In DNA form, the CDR3 reads TGTGCCAGCAGGCAAAGGACAGGGTTTTTCAACGAGCAGTACTTC.

V usage is TRBV7-9 and J usage is TRBJ2-1; 12 nucleotides align to TRBD2. CDR1 is SEHNR and CDR2 is FQNEAQ in the germline V gene (reference sequence). J lost 0 bases, V lost 4 bases, and 10 bases had no gene match. There are 19 residues in the CDR3. This CDR3 reads CASSSRTSGAGVSYNEQFF. Here the CDR3 DNA reads TGTGCCAGCAGCTCGCGGACTAGCGGGGCTGGTGTCTCCTACAATGAGCAGTTCTTC.